The 20 T cell receptor beta chains below come from one sample, sequenced in a study of blood T cell repertoires in COVID-19. TCRdb's table, derived via immunoSEQ multiplex PCR, lists solely in-frame clones and lacks some. The profile covers more than 85,000 clones, with approximately 80% appearing a single time and 7.9% taken by the ten largest. The source material was peripheral blood. The source of these receptors is a woman older than 75 with active or convalescent COVID-19.

This clone was observed a few times. The rearrangement joins TRBV5-1 to TRBJ2-2; D call uncertain. The ends were cut back, 3 bases at V and 6 bases at J, with 6 bases in the middle. Germline assignment: CDR1 SGHRS and CDR2 YFSETQ. CDR3 size: 12 residues. In nucleotides, the CDR3 is TGCGCCAGCAGCTCCTCAGCCGGGGAGCTGTTTTTT. Translated, it gives CASSSSAGELFF.

CDR3 nucleotides: TGTGCCAGCAGCGGTGGACAGCTTAATTCACCCCTCCACTTT. Translating gives CASSGGQLNSPLHF. V and J are TRBV5-5 and TRBJ1-6; maybe TRBD1 (6 bases). V lost 4 bases to trimming and J lost 6 bases, with 11 bases between them. Germline V gives CDR1 SGHKS, CDR2 YYEKEE (reference sequence). The CDR3 runs to 14 residues.

The chain recombines TRBV2 with TRBJ1-1; D unresolved. The CDR3 has 15 residues. Germline V gives CDR1 SNHLY, CDR2 FYNNEI. V was trimmed by 6 bases and J by 0 bases, leaving 14 bases between them. The CDR3: CASSLDNTMNTEAFF. As DNA, the CDR3 is TGTGCCAGCAGCCTTGACAACACCATGAACACTGAAGCTTTCTTT.

This clone was observed once. This chain uses TRBV7-6 with TRBJ2-3; 15 nucleotides align to TRBD2. Trimming took 1 base from V and 0 from J; bases not matched to a gene: 5. The CDR3 is 19 residues long. CDR1 and CDR2 from the germline V gene are SGHVS and FNYEAQ. The CDR3 DNA follows: TGTGCCAGCAGCTTAGGCGGGACTAGCGGGAGGTCTAGCACAGATACGCAGTATTTT. Its translation: CASSLGGTSGRSSTDTQYF.

The V and J genes are TRBV5-1 and TRBJ2-7, with 7 bases matching TRBD2. CDR1 is SGHRS and CDR2 is YFSETQ in the germline V gene. This CDR3 spans 13 amino acids. J gave up 2 bases and V 5 bases, and 4 bases lay outside the gene matches. The CDR3 DNA is TGCGCCAGCAGATCGGGAGGAGCCTACGAGCAGTACTTC. Translating it yields CASRSGGAYEQYF.

The chain couples TRBV4-2 to TRBJ2-2, with TRBD2 matching 12 bases. Germline loops: CDR1 LGHNA, CDR2 YNFKEQ. The CDR3 length is 19 residues. Losses at the gene ends were 8 bases for V and 3 bases for J; bases not matched to a gene: 16. CDR3 coding DNA: TGTGCCAGCTCGGGGGGCCTAGCGGGAGGGCCTGGGGACACCGGGGAGCTGTTTTTT. This encodes CASSGGLAGGPGDTGELFF.

The chain uses TRBV11-3 and TRBJ2-1; TRBD2 aligns across 14 bases. The germline V gene encodes CDR1 SGHNT and CDR2 YENEEA. The CDR3 has 16 amino acids. The J segment lost 6 bases and the V segment lost 3 bases, leaving 4 bases of the junction unmatched. CDR3 loop: CASSLGGTSGSNEQFF. The CDR3 DNA reads TGTGCCAGCAGCTTGGGTGGGACTAGCGGGAGCAATGAGCAGTTCTTC.

The chain links TRBV6-5 to TRBJ2-7; D ambiguous. CDR3 size: 13 residues. The V end was cut by 7 bases, the J end by 0 bases, with 10 bases between. Germline CDR1 reads MNHEY; CDR2 reads SVGAGI. CDR3 amino acids: CASKVTPSYEQYF. In DNA form, the CDR3 reads TGTGCCAGCAAAGTGACTCCCTCCTACGAGCAGTACTTC.

The rearrangement links TRBV30 to TRBJ1-5, with D tentatively TRBD1 (6 bases). Trimming removed 3 bases at V and 2 bases at J, with 17 bases between. Germline loops: CDR1 GTSNPN, CDR2 SVGIG (reference sequence). This CDR3 is 16 amino acids long. CDR3 DNA: TGTGCCTGGAGACCAGCCTCTGGACAGCGCAATCAGCCCCAGCATTTT. Protein product: CAWRPASGQRNQPQHF.

J is TRBJ2-7 and V is TRBV13; 10 bases agree with TRBD1. CDR3 size: 14 residues. The germline gives CDR1 PRHDT, CDR2 FYEKMQ (reference sequence). V was clipped by 5 bases and J by 2 bases; unmatched bases: 3. The CDR3 nucleotides read TGTGCCAGCAGCCACGGACAGGGGGCCTACGAGCAGTACTTC. It specifies CASSHGQGAYEQYF.

In this sample, this clone turned up a few times. The rearrangement uses TRBV6-5 and TRBJ2-1, with a tentative D call TRBD1 (6 bases). Germline V lookup: CDR1 MNHEY, CDR2 SVGAGI. The CDR3 consists of 16 residues. V was trimmed by 2 bases and J by 4 bases, leaving 15 bases between them. For the CDR3, the DNA is TGTGCCAGCAGTTACCCGAAGGACAGCCGGTACAATGAGCAGTTCTTC. Translation: CASSYPKDSRYNEQFF.

The chain uses TRBV6-2 or TRBV6-3 and TRBJ1-6; perhaps TRBD1 as D (5 bases). The CDR3 runs to 13 residues. Trimming cost V 2 bases and J 13 bases, with 12 bases left between them. Germline lookup yields CDR1 MNHEY and CDR2 SVGEGT. DNA of the CDR3: TGTGCCAGCAGTTACGGGACTCCCGGTCCCCTCCACTTT. Its translation is CASSYGTPGPLHF.

This clone was observed a single time. Here the CDR3 DNA reads TGCAGTGCTAGTGGACAGGGGGGCAATCAGCCCCAGCATTTT. This translates into CSASGQGGNQPQHF. V usage is TRBV20-1 and J usage is TRBJ1-5; TRBD1 agrees at 10 bases. The V gene end was trimmed by 3 bases and the J gene end by 2 bases; junction bases not matched to a gene: 1. Per germline, CDR1 DFQATT and CDR2 SNEGSKA (reference sequence). The length of the CDR3 is 14 residues.

This clone was picked up one time. J is TRBJ2-1 and V is TRBV4-2, with D maybe TRBD2 (6 bases). Trimming removed 0 bases from V and 8 bases from J, with 23 bases in between. The CDR3 runs 18 residues. Germline values: CDR1 LGHNA, CDR2 YNFKEQ. The chain's CDR3 is CASSQDRPPGGRMDEQFF. In nucleotides, the CDR3 is TGTGCCAGCAGCCAAGATAGGCCCCCGGGTGGGAGGATGGATGAGCAGTTCTTC.

This clone occurred a few times. This rearrangement joins TRBV5-1 to TRBJ2-7; D might be TRBD1 (6 bases). Looked up from germline, CDR1 is SGHRS and CDR2 is YFSETQ. Trimming shortened V by 4 bases and J by 3 bases, and 14 bases separated the two germline ends. The CDR3 is made up of 14 amino acids. CDR3 coding DNA: TGCGCCAGCAGCACACAGGGAGAGGGCTACGAGCAGTACTTC. Its protein product is CASSTQGEGYEQYF.

The V gene is TRBV6-5, the J gene TRBJ2-7, with TRBD1 identical over 9 bases. The CDR3 extends over 13 amino acids. Trimming removed 7 bases from V and 4 bases from J; junction bases left unmatched: 5. Germline V CDR1 and CDR2: MNHEY, SVGAGI. CDR3 sequence: CASKRTGEYEQYF. In DNA, the CDR3 is TGTGCCAGCAAAAGGACAGGGGAATACGAGCAGTACTTC.

This clone is medium-sized by share. The sample contains more than one DNA sequence encoding this CDR3. The rearrangement uses TRBV5-1 and TRBJ1-5, with a tentative D call TRBD1 (5 bases). V lost 1 base, J lost 4 bases, and 12 bases lay in between. This CDR3 has 15 amino acids. Germline CDR1 reads SGHRS; CDR2 reads YFSETQ. In nucleotides, the CDR3 is TGCGCCAGCAGCTTGTTAGGCAGGGTAAATCAGCCCCAGCATTTT. This sequence encodes CASSLLGRVNQPQHF.

This clone was seen more than once but under ten times. V and J are TRBV2 and TRBJ1-6; 8 bases are a match to TRBD1. Per germline, CDR1 SNHLY and CDR2 FYNNEI. The CDR3 is made up of 16 amino acids. J gave up 5 bases and V 4 bases, and 7 bases lay outside the gene matches. CDR3 coding DNA: TGTGCCAGCAGTGGAGACAGGGGTTCAAATAATTCACCCCTCCACTTT. The encoded protein is CASSGDRGSNNSPLHF.

The J gene is TRBJ1-3, the V gene TRBV29-1, with 7 bases that match TRBD1. This CDR3 spans 16 amino acids. Germline CDR1 and CDR2: SQVTM and ANQGSEA. V shed 3 bases and J 0 bases; nucleotides not matched to a gene: 8. This chain's CDR3 is CSVDLPGQSSGNTIYF. In DNA form, the CDR3 reads TGCAGCGTTGACCTTCCGGGACAGAGCTCTGGAAACACCATATATTTT.

The V and J genes are TRBV15 and TRBJ1-5; the D gene is possibly TRBD1 (5 bases). Germline V gene lookup returns CDR1 LNHNV and CDR2 YYDKDF (reference sequence). The CDR3 contains 13 residues. The ends were cut back, 6 bases at V and 4 bases at J, with 10 bases in the middle. CDR3 protein: CATRGEENQPQHF. The CDR3 DNA follows: TGTGCCACCAGGGGGGAGGAAAATCAGCCCCAGCATTTT.